The clone carrying this TCR beta chain has at least ten counts. What it binds is not known. This sample was taken from a study of T-cell reconstitution after alpha-beta-depleted transplantation in children. Unique molecular identifiers were used in preparing the TCRbeta library. TCRdb processed the PCR reads anew with MiXCR; each CDR3 protein has one entry. The repertoire holds around 200,000 distinct CDR3 sequences, with roughly 10% as singletons. The CDR3 has 15 amino acids. V shed 2 bases and J 2 bases; nucleotides not matched to a gene: 5. Study results and caveats: Counts and diversity of T cells one year after transplant came mostly from newly produced T cells. At day 60, the high TCRbeta diversity found in some patients originated from recipient T cells and thymic progenitors that had survived. By about two months after transplant, alpha-beta T cells reportedly arose from several hundred graft clones that had expanded.

This material consisted of PBMCs, taken before TCRalphabeta/CD19-depleted stem cell transplant. The chain has TRBV12-3 or TRBV12-4 and TRBJ2-7; the match to TRBD1 covers 8 bases. The receptor comes from a child less than two years old with acute myeloid leukemia, due to receive a stem cell transplant. The CDR3 here is CASSLMDRAPYEQYF. In DNA form, the CDR3 reads TGTGCCAGCAGTTTAATGGACAGGGCCCCCTACGAGCAGTACTTC.